This TCR beta chain was sequenced for a study of blood T cell repertoires in COVID-19. The data were produced by immunoSEQ multiplex PCR, yet TCRdb's version contains in-frame clones alone and is incomplete. The data contain around 140,000 clones, about 81% of them singletons. In its sample, this clone was seen once. The sample was peripheral blood. The sequence came from a woman at least 80 years old with acute or convalescent COVID-19.

The CDR3 DNA reads as TGTGCCAGCAGCTTGAGAGGGTGGGGCACAGATACGCAGTATTTT. Residues: CASSLRGWGTDTQYF. The chain employs TRBV7-6 and TRBJ2-3, with a tentative D call TRBD2 (5 bases). Germline CDR1 SGHVS, CDR2 FNYEAQ. This CDR3 has 15 amino acids. V was cut by 3 bases and J by 1 base, with 11 bases left in between. Based on the CDR3 plus reference TRBV7-6 and TRBJ2-3, the full variable domain is GAGVSQSPRYKVTKRGQDVALRCDPISGHVSLYWYRQALGQGPEFLTYFNYEAQQDKSGLPNDRFSAERPEGSISTLTIQRTEQRDSAMYRCASSLRGWGTDTQYFGPGTRLTVL.